The 15 T cell receptor beta chains below were found in one sample sequenced in a study of T-cell memory formation after mild COVID-19. TCRdb called the 5' RACE reads again in MiXCR, with one record for every CDR3 protein. This sample has 75,000 to 90,000 distinct CDR3 sequences, with 11% to 15% found just once. Sequencing was performed on PBMCs or a T cell subset sorted from them (not recorded which). The source is an adult woman who had mild COVID-19 (a few samples of this study predate the infection). Cell type and time point are not known.

This rearrangement joins TRBV7-9 to TRBJ2-1; a possible D gene is TRBD1 (5 bases). This CDR3 region has 13 residues. CDR1 is SEHNR, CDR2 FQNEAQ, per germline (reference sequence). V lost 11 bases and J 7 bases, leaving 18 bases between the germline ends. The CDR3 DNA is TGTGCCTCCCGGTCGGGCCGGACAAATGAGCAGTTCTTC. Amino acid sequence: CASRSGRTNEQFF.

CDR3 region: CASSRDRGNEQFF. CDR3 bases: TGTGCCAGTAGCCGGGACAGGGGTAATGAGCAGTTCTTC. The chain carries TRBV19 and TRBJ2-1, with 10 positions matching TRBD1. The germline gives CDR1 LNHDA, CDR2 SQIVND (reference sequence). The V gene end was trimmed by 6 bases and the J gene end by 7 bases; junction bases not matched to a gene: 3. The CDR3 covers 13 residues. The full variable domain, rest sourced from reference TRBV19 and TRBJ2-1, is DGGITQSPKYLFRKEGQNVTLSCEQNLNHDAMYWYRQDPGQGLRLIYYSQIVNDFQKGDIAEGYSVSREKKESFPLTVTSAQKNPTAFYLCASSRDRGNEQFFGPGTRLTVL.

There are a few counts of this clonotype. The rearrangement links TRBV12-3 or TRBV12-4 to TRBJ1-3; 8 nucleotides line up with TRBD1. This CDR3 region has 15 residues. Trimming at V came to 3 bases and at J to 3 bases, leaving 4 bases not matched to a gene. CDR3 protein: CASSFSGTGGNTIYF. In DNA form, the CDR3 reads TGTGCCAGCAGTTTCTCCGGGACAGGTGGAAACACCATATATTTT.

This clonotype was observed a few times. In DNA form, the CDR3 reads TGCAGTGCTAGAGGTCGGACTTTGAGCTCCTACGAGCAGTACTTC. It yields the protein CSARGRTLSSYEQYF. The J gene is TRBJ2-7, the V gene TRBV20-1; possibly TRBD2 for D (5 bases). The length of the CDR3 is 15 residues. CDR1 and CDR2 from the germline V gene are DFQATT and SNEGSKA (reference sequence). Trimming took 1 base from V and 0 from J, leaving 13 bases between them.

The chain links TRBV12-3 or TRBV12-4 to TRBJ2-2; D not certain. The CDR3 consists of 11 residues. Deletions cut 4 bases from V and 7 bases from J, with 4 bases between. CDR3 nucleotides: TGTGCCAGCAGTTGGGTCGGGGAGCTGTTTTTT. It codes for CASSWVGELFF.

This chain links TRBV7-9 with TRBJ2-2; 9 bases fit TRBD2. Germline V gives CDR1 SEHNR, CDR2 FQNEAQ (reference sequence). This CDR3 spans 16 amino acids. Unmatched junction bases numbered 6, after V lost 4 bases and J lost 3 bases. The CDR3 DNA sequence: TGTGCCAGCAGCTCCGGACTAGCGTCGGACACCGGGGAGCTGTTTTTT. Its translation: CASSSGLASDTGELFF.

The chain recombines TRBV15 with TRBJ2-7; D perhaps matches TRBD1 (6 bases). CDR3 length: 14 residues. Germline V gene data show CDR1 as LNHNV and CDR2 as YYDKDF (reference sequence). V lost 4 bases, J lost 7 bases, and 17 bases lay in between. The DNA of the CDR3 is TGTGCCACCAGCAACACAGGGATTCTGGAGGAGCAGTACTTC. It yields the protein CATSNTGILEEQYF.

The chain couples TRBV4-2 to TRBJ2-7; 7 nucleotides align to TRBD2. V dropped 0 bases and J dropped 2; count of bases not matched to a gene: 10. The germline V gene has CDR1 LGHNA and CDR2 YNFKEQ. The length of the CDR3 is 17 residues. CDR3 amino acids: CASSQDQGDYTPYEQYF. The DNA of the CDR3 is TGTGCCAGCAGCCAAGATCAAGGGGACTACACTCCCTACGAGCAGTACTTC.

This CDR3 is CASSFIGGAEAFF. The CDR3, as DNA: TGTGCCAGCAGTTTTATAGGGGGCGCTGAAGCTTTCTTT. The chain couples TRBV27 to TRBJ1-1, with 7 bases fitting TRBD1. Germline V CDR1 and CDR2: MNHEY, SMNVEV (reference sequence). The CDR3 totals 13 residues. V dropped 3 bases and J dropped 6; count of bases not matched to a gene: 4.

This chain uses TRBV29-1 with TRBJ2-7; 13 bases line up with TRBD2. The CDR3 has 17 amino acids. V dropped 0 bases and J dropped 1; count of bases not matched to a gene: 6. Germline values: CDR1 SQVTM, CDR2 ANQGSEA. CDR3 sequence reads: CSVEEGGLAGDSYEQYF. The CDR3 DNA reads as TGCAGCGTTGAAGAAGGAGGACTAGCGGGAGATTCCTACGAGCAGTACTTC.

CDR3 nucleotide sequence: TGTGCCAGCAGCCCGCCCGGTTACAATGAGCAGTTCTTC. Protein product: CASSPPGYNEQFF. This chain links TRBV7-3 with TRBJ2-1; no clear D. Trimming took 5 bases from V and 4 from J, leaving 9 bases between them. Germline V gene data show CDR1 as SGHTA and CDR2 as FQGTGA. The CDR3 has 13 amino acids. Variable domain in full (rest from reference TRBV7-3 and TRBJ2-1): GAGVSQTPSNKVTEKGKYVELRCDPISGHTALYWYRQSLGQGPEFLIYFQGTGAADDSGLPNDRFFAVRPEGSVSTLKIQRTERGDSAVYLCASSPPGYNEQFFGPGTRLTVL.

This clonotype was seen a few times. CDR3: CSASRNNEQFF. The CDR3 DNA is TGCAGTGCTAGCAGAAACAATGAGCAGTTCTTC. The V and J genes are TRBV20-1 and TRBJ2-1; D gene unclear. Germline lookup yields CDR1 DFQATT and CDR2 SNEGSKA (reference sequence). The CDR3 loop spans 11 amino acids. V dropped 3 bases and J dropped 5 bases, with 5 bases sitting between them.

The sample holds a few counts of this clonotype. The V gene is TRBV29-1, the J gene TRBJ2-1; 10 nucleotides line up with TRBD1. V was clipped by 7 bases and J by 6 bases; unmatched bases: 3. The germline CDR1 and CDR2 sequences are SQVTM and ANQGSEA. CDR3 size: 12 residues. The CDR3 protein is CSAWTGGNEQFF. The CDR3 coding sequence is TGCAGCGCCTGGACAGGGGGCAATGAGCAGTTCTTC.

This sequence joins TRBV4-1 and TRBJ2-1; D is unresolved. Germline V gives CDR1 MGHRA, CDR2 YSYEKL. V was trimmed by 1 base and J by 1 base, leaving 8 bases between them. CDR3 length equals 15 residues. The CDR3 sequence: CASSQGHLSYNEQFF. CDR3 nucleotide sequence: TGCGCCAGCAGCCAAGGACACCTATCCTACAATGAGCAGTTCTTC.

In this sample, this clonotype turned up a few times. The chain joins TRBV7-9 to TRBJ2-1, with a weak D call TRBD2 (6 bases). CDR3 length: 13 amino acids. Germline-derived CDR1 and CDR2 are SEHNR and FQNEAQ (reference sequence). V was clipped by 1 base and J by 7 bases, with 8 bases between them. The CDR3 loop is CASSLVAGNEQFF. CDR3 coding DNA: TGTGCCAGCAGCTTAGTTGCGGGAAATGAGCAGTTCTTC. The full variable domain, completed using reference TRBV7-9 and TRBJ2-1, is DTGVSQNPRHKITKRGQNVTFRCDPISEHNRLYWYRQTLGQGPEFLTYFQNEAQLEKSRLLSDRFSAERPKGSFSTLEIQRTEQGDSAMYLCASSLVAGNEQFFGPGTRLTVL.